Below, 16 T cell receptor beta chains from the same sample are listed, as sequenced in a study of blood T cell repertoires in COVID-19. This table comes from immunoSEQ multiplex PCR, and its TCRdb copy is limited to in-frame clones, with some not included. The sample includes 200,000 to 250,000 clones, approximately 80% of them seen just once. The sequencing input was peripheral blood. These receptors were collected from a woman aged 45-65 years with acute or convalescent COVID-19.

The chain couples TRBV19 to TRBJ2-1; TRBD2 matches 13 bases. V shed 5 bases and J 4 bases; nucleotides not matched to a gene: 8. There are 17 residues in the CDR3. The V gene's germline CDR1 is LNHDA and CDR2 SQIVND (reference sequence). CDR3: CASSSIGTSGTYNEQFF. DNA for the CDR3: TGTGCCAGTAGTTCCATCGGGACTAGCGGGACTTACAATGAGCAGTTCTTC.

This clone has a count of ten or more. Other DNA sequences within the sample encode an identical CDR3. V usage is TRBV30 and J usage is TRBJ2-5; a possible D gene is TRBD2 (5 bases). CDR3 length: 13 amino acids. V lost 0 bases and J lost 1, with 6 bases in between. The germline V gene has CDR1 GTSNPN and CDR2 SVGIG (reference sequence). The CDR3 DNA follows: TGTGCCTGGAGTGTAGGAGGCCAAGAGACCCAGTACTTC. This sequence encodes CAWSVGGQETQYF.

The CDR3 nucleotides are TGTGCCAGCAGCTCGCGCGTGAACACTGAAGCTTTCTTT. Amino acid sequence: CASSSRVNTEAFF. The chain carries TRBV9 and TRBJ1-1; D unresolved. The CDR3 length is 13 residues. V gave up 4 bases and J gave up 0 bases, with 7 bases separating them. The germline CDR1 and CDR2 sequences are SGDLS and YYNGEE.

The rearrangement joins TRBV19 to TRBJ2-5; the D gene is possibly TRBD1 (6 bases). The CDR3 length is 13 residues. Trimming removed 3 bases at V and 3 bases at J, with 8 bases between. The germline V gene encodes CDR1 LNHDA and CDR2 SQIVND (reference sequence). CDR3 bases: TGTGCCAGTAGTATCACAGGGAAAGAGACCCAGTACTTC. Its translation is CASSITGKETQYF.

V and J are TRBV19 and TRBJ2-1, with 11 bases identical to TRBD2. This CDR3 is built from 19 residues. The germline gives CDR1 LNHDA, CDR2 SQIVND (reference sequence). V was pared by 5 bases and J by 2 bases, with 14 bases of the junction left unmatched. CDR3 amino acids: CASSLSGLAGGPTYNEQFF. The CDR3 DNA reads as TGTGCCAGTAGTCTTAGCGGGCTAGCGGGGGGACCAACCTACAATGAGCAGTTCTTC.

J is TRBJ1-2 and V is TRBV28; D is uncertain. CDR3 length: 12 residues. Trimming cost V 4 bases and J 4 bases, with 7 bases left between them. Germline-derived CDR1 and CDR2 are MDHEN and SYDVKM. The CDR3 region has the DNA TGTGCCAGCAGTTCAGTTGGCTATGGCTACACCTTC. Translating it yields CASSSVGYGYTF.

This chain connects TRBV6-2 or TRBV6-3 to TRBJ2-7, with a possible D match to TRBD1 (6 bases). The germline V gene encodes CDR1 MNHEY and CDR2 SVGEGT. The CDR3 extends over 15 amino acids. V was shortened by 6 bases and J by 0 bases, with 15 bases between the two germline ends. The CDR3 here is CASSAQGSLSYEQYF. The DNA for the CDR3 is TGTGCCAGCAGCGCCCAGGGGTCCCTCTCCTACGAGCAGTACTTC.

V and J are TRBV19 and TRBJ2-7, with D possibly TRBD1 on 7 matching bases. The V gene's germline CDR1 is LNHDA and CDR2 SQIVND (reference sequence). The CDR3 extends over 14 amino acids. V was trimmed by 3 bases and J by 3 bases, leaving 12 bases between them. For the CDR3, the DNA is TGTGCCAGTAGTATTTCAGGGGGGCTCTACGAGCAGTACTTC. Translating gives CASSISGGLYEQYF. Complete variable domain (other parts from reference TRBV19 and TRBJ2-7): DGGITQSPKYLFRKEGQNVTLSCEQNLNHDAMYWYRQDPGQGLRLIYYSQIVNDFQKGDIAEGYSVSREKKESFPLTVTSAQKNPTAFYLCASSISGGLYEQYFGPGTRLTVT.

The chain is built from TRBV5-5 and TRBJ2-5, with TRBD1 as a possible D gene (6 bases). The length of the CDR3 is 14 residues. Trimming pared 5 bases from V and 3 bases from J, leaving 14 bases between. Germline lookup yields CDR1 SGHKS and CDR2 YYEKEE (reference sequence). CDR3 bases: TGTGCCAGCAGGCCAGGGGTCTACAAAGAGACCCAGTACTTC. This sequence encodes CASRPGVYKETQYF.

This clone showed up just a few times. This rearrangement joins TRBV5-1 to TRBJ2-3, with 9 bases identical to TRBD1. The junction had 4 bases not matched to a gene; V was cut back by 5 bases and J by 3 bases. The length of the CDR3 is 14 residues. The germline CDR1 and CDR2 sequences are SGHRS and YFSETQ. The CDR3 sequence: CASRRTGETDTQYF. The CDR3 DNA sequence: TGCGCCAGCAGGCGGACAGGGGAGACAGATACGCAGTATTTT.

The rearrangement joins TRBV24-1 to TRBJ2-3; D perhaps matches TRBD2 (6 bases). This CDR3 is 16 amino acids long. V was clipped by 4 bases and J by 2 bases, with 15 bases between them. Germline-derived CDR1 and CDR2 are KGHDR and SFDVKD. Here the CDR3 reads CATSDGGVWDTDTQYF. The CDR3 nucleotides are TGTGCCACCAGTGACGGAGGGGTGTGGGACACAGATACGCAGTATTTT.

The chain uses TRBV6-5 and TRBJ1-5; TRBD1 might be the D (5 bases). V was clipped by 5 bases and J by 2 bases, with 10 bases between them. The CDR3 spans 14 residues. Germline V gene data show CDR1 as MNHEY and CDR2 as SVGAGI. The chain's CDR3 is CASSQGRGNQPQHF. In DNA form, the CDR3 reads TGTGCCAGCAGTCAGGGAAGGGGCAATCAGCCCCAGCATTTT.

The chain employs TRBV7-2 and TRBJ1-2; D is uncertain. Trimming removed 1 base from V and 4 bases from J, with 13 bases in between. This CDR3 comprises 15 residues. Germline values: CDR1 SGHTA, CDR2 FQGNSA. CDR3 DNA sequence: TGTGCCAGCAGCTTAGACCGGGAAGTTAGCTATGGCTACACCTTC. Translated: CASSLDREVSYGYTF.

The chain recombines TRBV7-2 with TRBJ2-7, with D possibly matching TRBD2 (5 bases). Germline V gene lookup returns CDR1 SGHTA and CDR2 FQGNSA. Trimming stripped 5 bases from V and 3 bases from J, with 17 bases between. The CDR3 has 15 residues. Written as DNA, the CDR3 is TGTGCCAGCAGCCTTCTTTTCGGAGGAGGCTACGAGCAGTACTTC. This translates into CASSLLFGGGYEQYF.

The chain employs TRBV18 and TRBJ2-3, with 12 positions matching TRBD2. CDR3 length: 16 amino acids. V shed 3 bases and J 2 bases; nucleotides not matched to a gene: 3. CDR1 KGHSH and CDR2 LQKENI come from the germline V gene. The CDR3 bases are TGTGCCAGCTCACCTTGGACTAGCGGGATCACAGATACGCAGTATTTT. This gives the protein CASSPWTSGITDTQYF.

V is TRBV4-3 and J is TRBJ1-3; a possible D gene is TRBD1 (6 bases). CDR1 is LGHNA, CDR2 YSLEER, per germline. The germline V and J ends were trimmed by 4 bases and 4 bases, with 17 bases remaining between them. CDR3 length equals 16 residues. CDR3 bases: TGCGCCAGCAGCCTAATGGGACAAGGGTACGGAAACACCATATATTTT. The encoded protein is CASSLMGQGYGNTIYF.